This T cell receptor beta chain was obtained from a study of blood T cell repertoires in COVID-19. The V gene lost 4 bases and the J gene lost 3 bases, with 14 bases spanning the gap. CDR3 size: 15 residues. From germline, CDR1 is SGHDT and CDR2 YYEEEE. Original processing notes: It was from reference gene primer amplification that nucleated cell counts were estimated. The repertoire was sequenced with immunoSEQ multiplex PCR; TCRdb's copy has only in-frame clones and lacks some. V, J and clone size reflect that table, while D and trimming were determined from the DNA. The sample gives 400,000 to 500,000 clones, 70% to 90% of which show up once; more than 1.4% is in the top ten.

V is TRBV5-6 and J is TRBJ1-5; D not certain. This clonotype was obtained from a woman in her thirties with active or convalescent COVID-19. Sequenced input: peripheral blood. The CDR3 protein is CASSVRTLYNQPQHF. CDR3 nucleotides: TGTGCCAGCAGCGTTCGAACTCTGTACAATCAGCCCCAGCATTTT.